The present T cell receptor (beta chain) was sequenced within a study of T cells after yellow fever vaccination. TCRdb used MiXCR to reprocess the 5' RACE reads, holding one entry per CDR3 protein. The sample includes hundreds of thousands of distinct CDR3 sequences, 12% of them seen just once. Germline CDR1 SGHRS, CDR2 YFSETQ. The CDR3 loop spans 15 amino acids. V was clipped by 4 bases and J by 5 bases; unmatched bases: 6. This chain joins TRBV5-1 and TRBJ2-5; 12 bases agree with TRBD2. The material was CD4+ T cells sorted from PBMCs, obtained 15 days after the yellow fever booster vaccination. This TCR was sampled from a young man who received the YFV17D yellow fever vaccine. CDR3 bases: TGCGCCAGCAGCCCGGCCGGGACTAGCGGGGAGACCCAGTACTTC. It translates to CASSPAGTSGETQYF.